One sample yielded the 13 T cell receptor beta chains listed below, sequenced in a study of cytomegalovirus exposure and HLA in healthy donors. The PCR had 60 Vbeta and 13 Jbeta primers. Clones were read by immunoSEQ multiplex PCR, and TCRdb kept only the in-frame ones, dropping some. The sample lists around 75,000 clones, approximately 80% occurring once. Sequenced material: PBMCs. The receptors derive from a middle-aged man in good health and CMV-seronegative.

The V and J genes are TRBV5-1 and TRBJ2-5; 7 positions agree with TRBD2. Germline loops: CDR1 SGHRS, CDR2 YFSETQ. The CDR3 length is 15 residues. Trimming removed 7 bases from V and 3 bases from J; junction bases left unmatched: 12. In DNA, the CDR3 is TGCGCCAGCTGTGTAAGGGGCGGGGGTGAAGAGACCCAGTACTTC. As protein: CASCVRGGGEETQYF.

The J gene is TRBJ2-5, the V gene TRBV5-1; a possible D gene is TRBD2 (6 bases). Trimming cost V 4 bases and J 7 bases, with 17 bases left between them. CDR3 size: 14 residues. The germline CDR1 and CDR2 sequences are SGHRS and YFSETQ. Here the CDR3 reads CASSEDGWEATQYF. The DNA for the CDR3 is TGCGCCAGCAGCGAGGACGGATGGGAGGCGACCCAGTACTTC.

The rearrangement uses TRBV9 and TRBJ2-1, with TRBD1 identical over 8 bases. Germline CDR1 reads SGDLS; CDR2 reads YYNGEE. This CDR3 has 14 amino acids. J lost 8 bases, V lost 4 bases, and 8 bases had no gene match. The DNA of the CDR3 is TGTGCCAGCAGCACCCGGACAGGGACCGATGAGCAGTTCTTC. It specifies CASSTRTGTDEQFF.

This rearrangement joins TRBV11-2 to TRBJ1-6, with 9 nucleotides matching TRBD1. CDR1 and CDR2 (germline): SGHAT, FQNNGV. After removal of 5 bases from V and 9 bases from J, the junction contained 14 bases not matched to a gene. The CDR3 length is 17 residues. CDR3 protein: CASSPPQAGQGGSPLHF. The CDR3 DNA follows: TGTGCCAGCAGCCCACCTCAGGCGGGACAGGGAGGTTCACCCCTCCACTTT.

The V call is TRBV11-2, the J call TRBJ2-7; possibly TRBD1 for D (6 bases). The V end lost 5 bases, the J end lost 4 bases, and 21 bases lay between the germline ends. This CDR3 is built from 16 residues. The V gene's germline CDR1 is SGHAT and CDR2 FQNNGV. The CDR3 region has the DNA TGTGCCAGCAGCCTCGACCTAACAGGGTTTGGATACGAGCAGTACTTC. Its translation is CASSLDLTGFGYEQYF. The full variable domain, in which reference TRBV11-2 and TRBJ2-7 provide the parts outside the CDR3, is EAGVAQSPRYKIIEKRQSVAFWCNPISGHATLYWYQQILGQGPKLLIQFQNNGVVDDSQLPKDRFSAERLKGVDSTLKIQPAKLEDSAVYLCASSLDLTGFGYEQYFGPGTRLTVT.

The CDR3 here is CAWRGSLSYEQYF. CDR3 nucleotide sequence: TGTGCCTGGAGGGGCAGCCTATCCTACGAGCAGTACTTC. V and J are TRBV30 and TRBJ2-7; D call uncertain. Trimming took 3 bases from V and 1 from J, leaving 10 bases between them. Germline V gene data show CDR1 as GTSNPN and CDR2 as SVGIG (reference sequence). The CDR3 loop spans 13 amino acids.

The rearrangement uses TRBV7-6 and TRBJ1-1; D uncertain. CDR1 SGHVS and CDR2 FNYEAQ come from the germline V gene. This CDR3 contains 14 residues. The germline V and J ends were trimmed by 5 bases and 3 bases, with 13 bases remaining between them. Written as DNA, the CDR3 is TGTGCCAGCAGCCCCGGGATCGGGTACACTGAAGCTTTCTTT. This sequence encodes CASSPGIGYTEAFF.

This clone came up a few times. V usage is TRBV7-3 and J usage is TRBJ2-3; 9 nucleotides align to TRBD1. Germline trimming cut 1 base from V and 5 bases from J; bases unmatched to any gene: 1. The CDR3 is 14 amino acids. Germline values: CDR1 SGHTA, CDR2 FQGTGA. The CDR3 protein is CASSLKTGGDTQYF. CDR3 nucleotides: TGTGCCAGCAGCTTAAAGACAGGGGGAGATACGCAGTATTTT.

V usage is TRBV7-9 and J usage is TRBJ1-1; perhaps TRBD1 as D (6 bases). Germline values: CDR1 SEHNR, CDR2 FQNEAQ (reference sequence). The CDR3 runs 14 residues. The V and J ends lost 4 bases and 5 bases respectively, with 14 bases between them. CDR3 DNA: TGTGCCAGCAGCTCCCGGAGGGGGGGGACTGAAGCTTTCTTT. Its protein is CASSSRRGGTEAFF.

The chain uses TRBV2 and TRBJ1-5, with 7 bases identical to TRBD1. CDR3 length equals 14 residues. V dropped 2 bases and J dropped 7; count of bases not matched to a gene: 5. Germline loops: CDR1 SNHLY, CDR2 FYNNEI. Here the CDR3 DNA reads TGTGCCAGCAGTGAACAGGGGGGAGAACAGCCCCAGCATTTT. Encoded protein: CASSEQGGEQPQHF. The whole variable domain, remainder taken from reference TRBV2 and TRBJ1-5, is EPEVTQTPSHQVTQMGQEVILRCVPISNHLYFYWYRQILGQKVEFLVSFYNNEISEKSEIFDDQFSVERPDGSNFTLKIRSTKLEDSAMYFCASSEQGGEQPQHFGDGTRLSIL.

The chain joins TRBV9 to TRBJ1-1; D remains unclear. This CDR3 comprises 15 residues. Germline V CDR1 and CDR2: SGDLS, YYNGEE. V shed 4 bases and J shed 1 base, with 14 bases lying between them. CDR3 sequence: CASSPRPMRNTEAFF. CDR3 in DNA: TGTGCCAGCAGCCCCCGTCCCATGAGGAACACTGAAGCTTTCTTT.

This sequence joins TRBV14 and TRBJ1-2; TRBD1 matches at 7 bases. This CDR3 region has 13 residues. J gave up 3 bases and V 4 bases, and 2 bases lay outside the gene matches. From germline, CDR1 is SGHDN and CDR2 FVKESK. As DNA, the CDR3 is TGTGCCAGCAGCCCCGGGACAGACTATGGCTACACCTTC. This gives the protein CASSPGTDYGYTF.

This clone was counted once. The chain couples TRBV10-3 to TRBJ2-5, with 8 bases identical to TRBD1. CDR3 length: 15 residues. Germline lookup yields CDR1 ENHRY and CDR2 SYGVKD. The V gene end was trimmed by 2 bases and the J gene end by 5 bases; junction bases not matched to a gene: 7. The CDR3 DNA sequence: TGTGCCATCAGTGAGAATCAGCAGGGGGCCGAGACCCAGTACTTC. Translated, it gives CAISENQQGAETQYF.